Following are 3 T cell receptor beta chains from one sample sequenced in a study of cytomegalovirus exposure and HLA in healthy donors. PCR involved 60 Vbeta and 13 Jbeta primers. This table comes from immunoSEQ multiplex PCR, and its TCRdb copy is limited to in-frame clones, with some not included. This sample has some 150,000 clones, with just under 80% found just once. The specimen was PBMCs. The receptors originated from a male donor in good health and CMV-seronegative.

This rearrangement joins TRBV2 to TRBJ1-5; 7 bases match TRBD1. Trimming took 5 bases from V and 5 from J; bases not matched to a gene: 6. CDR3 length: 14 amino acids. Germline values: CDR1 SNHLY, CDR2 FYNNEI. CDR3 residues: CASSNRDSYQPQHF. DNA for the CDR3: TGTGCCAGCAGTAACCGGGACAGTTATCAGCCCCAGCATTTT.

The chain employs TRBV13 and TRBJ2-5, with 9 bases aligning to TRBD2. The germline CDR1 and CDR2 sequences are PRHDT and FYEKMQ (reference sequence). CDR3 length: 16 amino acids. The V gene end was trimmed by 2 bases and the J gene end by 1 base; junction bases not matched to a gene: 5. The DNA for the CDR3 is TGTGCCAGCAGCTTAAAGCTAGCGGGGTGCCAAGAGACCCAGTACTTC. Protein product: CASSLKLAGCQETQYF.

The genes are TRBV5-1 and TRBJ2-3; 15 bases fit TRBD2. The CDR3 runs 16 residues. Germline V CDR1 and CDR2: SGHRS, YFSETQ. Trimming cost V 3 bases and J 5 bases; bases outside gene matches: 4. CDR3: CASSSGLAGGRDTQYF. The CDR3 DNA is TGCGCCAGCAGCTCAGGACTAGCGGGGGGGCGAGATACGCAGTATTTT.